The rows below give T cell receptor beta chains drawn from one sample of a study of blood T cell repertoires in COVID-19. Assay: immunoSEQ multiplex PCR; the TCRdb copy retains only in-frame clones and omits some. The sample consists of about 32,000 clones, about nine tenths of them appearing once. The sequencing sample was made of peripheral blood. Receptor source: a man aged 55 to 70 with active COVID-19. The CDR3 runs from the conserved cysteine through the conserved F or W. The order of the fields is clone size, J gene, V gene, D gene, CDR3 DNA, CDR3 protein. A D gene is named only where the DNA matches it firmly. Clone size is given for some rows only: seen once, a few or many times, or a class if the clone is expanded.

NA,TRBJ2-1,TRBV3-1/TRBV3-2,NA,TGTGCCAGCAGCCAAAATTCAGTGGGGCTAAATTACAATGAGCAGTTCTTC,CASSQNSVGLNYNEQFF
NA,TRBJ2-1,TRBV5-4,TRBD2,TGTGCCAGCAGCTTGAAATATGGACTAGCGGGGGGTTACAATGAGCAGTTCTTC,CASSLKYGLAGGYNEQFF
NA,TRBJ2-7,TRBV4-3,TRBD1,TGCGCCAGCAGCCCACGACAGGGACGATCCTACGAGCAGTACTTC,CASSPRQGRSYEQYF
NA,TRBJ2-1,TRBV5-3,NA,TGTGCCAGAAGCTTGCCCCGCACTAGTTTGAAGTTCTTC,CARSLPRTSLKFF
NA,TRBJ1-6,TRBV7-2,TRBD1,TGTGCCAGCAGCTTATTTGGCCGGGACAGGGGGCCTTCACCCCTCCACTTT,CASSLFGRDRGPSPLHF
once,TRBJ2-1,TRBV10-1,NA,TGCGCCAGCAGTGAAGGCAGCCGGGGTGGGAGCTCCTACAATGAGCAGTTCTTC,CASSEGSRGGSSYNEQFF
NA,TRBJ2-4,TRBV6-2/TRBV6-3,NA,TGTGCCAGCAGTTACCGCGGACTAGCCAAAAACATTCAGTACTTC,CASSYRGLAKNIQYF
few,TRBJ1-3,TRBV7-9,NA,TGTGCCAGCAGCTTGTCCGGGGGTGGAAACACCATATATTTT,CASSLSGGGNTIYF
NA,TRBJ2-7,TRBV7-8,TRBD2,TGTGCCAGCAGCCCACCGGGACTAGTTCTGTCCCAGCAGTACTTC,CASSPPGLVLSQQYF
NA,TRBJ1-2,TRBV5-4,TRBD1,TGTGCCAGCAGCCCGTCCCGGGACAGGGACGGCTACACCTTC,CASSPSRDRDGYTF
NA,TRBJ2-3,TRBV20-1,NA,TGCAGTGCTAGTGGGCGGGGTGACACAGATACGCAGTATTTT,CSASGRGDTDTQYF
NA,TRBJ2-5,TRBV19,TRBD2,TGTGCCAGTAGTCGCACTCTAACTAGCGGGAGGGAGACCCAGTACTTC,CASSRTLTSGRETQYF
NA,TRBJ1-4,TRBV6-1,NA,TGTGCCAGCAGTGAAGGGGGGCGCGGTGAAAAACTGTTTTTT,CASSEGGRGEKLFF
medium-sized,TRBJ2-7,TRBV18,NA,TGTGCCAGCTCACCGGGTGGGGGCTTAAGAACCTACGAGCAGTACTTC,CASSPGGGLRTYEQYF
NA,TRBJ2-4,TRBV3-1/TRBV3-2,NA,TGTGCCAGCAGCCAAGATGCCAGGACACGGCCTCAGTACTTC,CASSQDARTRPQYF
few,TRBJ2-1,TRBV5-4,TRBD2,TGTGCCAGCAGCGTACTCGGACTAGCGGGGGTATACAATGAGCAGTTCTTC,CASSVLGLAGVYNEQFF
NA,TRBJ1-2,TRBV6-6,TRBD1,TGTGCCAGCAGTAGAGGACAGGGGGCCCATGGCTACACCTTC,CASSRGQGAHGYTF
NA,TRBJ2-3,TRBV15,NA,TGTGCCACCAGCAGAGATAGCGGCCCTAGCACAGATACGCAGTATTTT,CATSRDSGPSTDTQYF